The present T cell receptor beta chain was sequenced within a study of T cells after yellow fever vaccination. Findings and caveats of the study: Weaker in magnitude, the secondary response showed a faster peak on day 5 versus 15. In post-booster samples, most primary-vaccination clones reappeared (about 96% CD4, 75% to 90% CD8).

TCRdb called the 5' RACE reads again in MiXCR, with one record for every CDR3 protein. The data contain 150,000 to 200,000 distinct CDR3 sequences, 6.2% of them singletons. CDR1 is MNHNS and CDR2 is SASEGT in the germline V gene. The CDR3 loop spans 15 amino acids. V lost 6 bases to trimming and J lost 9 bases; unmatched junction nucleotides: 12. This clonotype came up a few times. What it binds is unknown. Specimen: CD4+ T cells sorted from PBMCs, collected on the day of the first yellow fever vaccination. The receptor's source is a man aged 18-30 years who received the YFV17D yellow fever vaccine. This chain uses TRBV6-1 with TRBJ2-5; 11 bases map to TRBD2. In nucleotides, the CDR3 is TGTGCCAGCAGCCTTAGCGGGGGGGGTCGAGGGGCCCAGTACTTC. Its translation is CASSLSGGGRGAQYF.